This T cell receptor beta chain was obtained from a study of T cell changes during pregnancy in multiple sclerosis. CDR1 is SQVTM and CDR2 is ANQGSEA in the germline V gene. The J segment lost 2 bases and the V segment lost 4 bases, leaving 1 base of the junction unmatched. The CDR3 is 14 residues long. Method: immunoSEQ multiplex PCR; TCRdb's copy keeps in-frame clones and lacks some. The sample consists of some 36,000 clones, around nine tenths of them appearing once. The chain links TRBV29-1 to TRBJ2-3; 12 bases line up with TRBD2. Sequences were derived from CD4+ T cells from peripheral blood mononuclear cells, sampled in the second trimester of pregnancy. The clonotype comes from a female donor with multiple sclerosis, enrolled in a pregnancy study. The CDR3 sequence: CSVGTSGVTDTQYF. Written as DNA, the CDR3 is TGCAGCGTTGGGACTAGCGGGGTCACAGATACGCAGTATTTT.